A selection of T cell receptor beta chains follows, all from one sample in a study of CD8 T cells in Susac syndrome. TCRdb called the immunoSEQ multiplex PCR reads again in MiXCR, with one record for every CDR3 protein. Among hundreds of thousands of distinct CDR3 sequences listed, roughly 94% were seen once. The sequenced material came from CD4+ T cells from PBMCs. The source of these receptors is a human donor with multiple sclerosis. Both conserved end residues are part of each CDR3. A D gene is named only where the DNA matches it firmly. Not all rows give a size; the values are once, few, many and, for expanded clones, a class.

J,size,V,D,CDR3,DNA
TRBJ2-1,-,TRBV27,TRBD2,CASNPSGGQSSYNEQFF,TGTGCCAGCAACCCTAGCGGGGGGCAAAGCTCCTACAATGAGCAGTTCTTC
TRBJ2-7,-,TRBV7-9,-,CASSLAGVTYEQYF,TGTGCCAGCAGCTTAGCAGGGGTTACCTACGAGCAGTACTTC
TRBJ2-7,-,TRBV29-1,-,CSVASQNYEQYF,TGCAGCGTTGCTTCCCAAAACTACGAGCAGTACTTC
TRBJ1-1,-,TRBV5-6,-,CASSLPGEAGLTNTEAFF,TGTGCCAGCAGCTTGCCGGGCGAGGCAGGGCTGACGAACACTGAAGCTTTCTTT
TRBJ2-1,-,TRBV5-1,TRBD1,CASSFGQGAVEQFF,TGCGCCAGCAGCTTTGGACAGGGGGCAGTTGAGCAGTTCTTC
TRBJ2-5,-,TRBV7-9,-,CASSLIGLRVQYF,TGTGCCAGCAGCCTAATAGGTTTGAGAGTCCAGTACTTC
TRBJ2-5,-,TRBV20-1,TRBD2,CSARRTSGGPGETQYF,TGCAGTGCCCGGAGGACTAGCGGGGGCCCGGGAGAGACCCAGTACTTC
TRBJ1-2,-,TRBV30,-,CAWSVGTYYGYTF,TGTGCCTGGAGTGTGGGGACTTACTATGGCTACACCTTC
TRBJ2-7,-,TRBV5-1,-,CASSPNTGDSYEQYF,TGCGCCAGCAGCCCCAACACCGGGGATTCCTACGAGCAGTACTTC
TRBJ2-3,-,TRBV7-2,-,CASSPFTDTQYF,TGTGCCAGCAGCCCGTTCACAGATACGCAGTATTTT
TRBJ2-1,-,TRBV5-4,-,CALGGESSSYNEQFF,TGTGCCCTAGGGGGTGAGTCTAGCTCCTACAATGAGCAGTTCTTC
TRBJ1-1,-,TRBV10-3,-,CAISGGGEGTEAFF,TGTGCCATCAGTGGGGGAGGGGAAGGCACTGAAGCTTTCTTT
TRBJ1-1,once,TRBV7-9,-,CASSLVPGLNTEAFF,TGTGCCAGCAGCTTAGTCCCAGGGCTGAACACTGAAGCTTTCTTT
TRBJ1-6,once,TRBV20-1,-,CSARYGINSPLHF,TGCAGTGCTCGATACGGAATTAATTCACCCCTCCACTTT
TRBJ2-5,-,TRBV12-3/TRBV12-4,-,CASSFGGGIAQETQYF,TGTGCCAGCAGTTTTGGAGGTGGAATAGCCCAAGAGACCCAGTACTTC
TRBJ1-2,-,TRBV10-3,-,CAIASRLIANYGYTF,TGTGCCATCGCCTCACGACTCATCGCTAACTATGGCTACACCTTC
TRBJ1-6,-,TRBV23-1,-,CASSQFRDPNSPLHF,TGCGCCAGCAGTCAATTCCGGGACCCAAATTCACCCCTCCACTTT
TRBJ1-2,once,TRBV18,-,CASSLQTQGVNGYTF,TGTGCCAGCTCACTACAAACACAGGGCGTTAATGGCTACACCTTC
TRBJ2-5,-,TRBV27,-,CASSFGAALETQYF,TGTGCCAGCAGTTTTGGTGCAGCACTGGAGACCCAGTACTTC
TRBJ2-1,-,TRBV5-4,-,CASSTGGDYNEQFF,TGTGCCAGCAGCACAGGGGGGGACTACAATGAGCAGTTCTTC
TRBJ2-1,-,TRBV27,-,CASSLSGTGSYNEQFF,TGTGCCAGCAGTTTATCCGGGACCGGCTCCTACAATGAGCAGTTCTTC
TRBJ1-2,-,TRBV6-5,-,CASSYSGDYGYTF,TGTGCCAGCAGTTACAGCGGTGACTATGGCTACACCTTC
TRBJ1-1,-,TRBV30,-,CAWSQGPEAFF,TGTGCCTGGAGCCAGGGGCCTGAAGCTTTCTTT
TRBJ2-2,-,TRBV3-1,-,CASSQGLGVGELFF,TGTGCCAGCAGCCAAGGACTGGGGGTCGGGGAGCTGTTTTTT
TRBJ2-1,once,TRBV29-1,-,CSVEGPSPNEQFF,TGCAGCGTTGAAGGTCCCAGTCCTAATGAGCAGTTCTTC
TRBJ2-5,-,TRBV23-1,-,CASQSEQGNVETQYF,TGCGCCAGCCAGTCGGAGCAGGGAAACGTAGAGACCCAGTACTTC
TRBJ2-7,-,TRBV30,-,CAWMSSREQYF,TGTGCCTGGATGTCTAGCCGCGAGCAGTACTTC
TRBJ1-2,-,TRBV2,TRBD1,CASRETGGAGIYGYTF,TGTGCCAGCAGAGAGACAGGGGGCGCGGGGATTTATGGCTACACCTTC
TRBJ1-1,-,TRBV3-1,-,CASSHVTSGHTEAFF,TGTGCCAGCAGCCACGTAACTTCAGGACACACTGAAGCTTTCTTT
TRBJ1-1,-,TRBV30,-,CACIRGRTEAFF,TGTGCCTGCATCAGGGGAAGGACTGAAGCTTTCTTT
TRBJ2-7,-,TRBV29-1,TRBD1,CSITGESYEQYF,TGCAGCATAACAGGGGAATCCTACGAGCAGTACTTC
TRBJ2-3,-,TRBV5-1,-,CASSLDSRGDTQYF,TGCGCCAGCAGCTTGGACTCTCGTGGGGATACGCAGTATTTT
TRBJ1-2,-,TRBV20-1,-,CSVAGTTYGYTF,TGCAGTGTTGCGGGAACGACCTATGGCTACACCTTC
TRBJ1-5,-,TRBV7-2,-,CASSSLGDQPQHF,TGTGCCAGCAGCTCCTTGGGTGATCAGCCCCAGCATTTT
TRBJ2-5,-,TRBV20-1,TRBD2,CSAPFPGGQETQYF,TGCAGTGCTCCATTTCCGGGGGGGCAGGAGACCCAGTACTTC
TRBJ1-6,-,TRBV2,-,CASSDTDYNSPLHF,TGTGCCAGCAGTGATACGGACTATAATTCACCCCTCCACTTT
TRBJ2-3,-,TRBV14,-,CASSQTSTDTQYF,TGTGCCAGCAGCCAGACCAGCACAGATACGCAGTATTTT
TRBJ2-7,-,TRBV9,TRBD1,CASSVGQGYYEQYF,TGTGCCAGCAGCGTGGGACAGGGTTACTACGAGCAGTACTTC
TRBJ2-5,-,TRBV20-1,-,CSARGAPQETQYF,TGCAGTGCTAGAGGGGCTCCTCAAGAGACCCAGTACTTC
TRBJ2-6,-,TRBV27,TRBD2,CASKAGRAGANVLTF,TGTGCCAGCAAAGCAGGGAGGGCTGGGGCCAACGTCCTGACTTTC
TRBJ1-1,-,TRBV3-1,-,CASSQEKLNTEAFF,TGTGCCAGCAGCCAAGAAAAGTTGAACACTGAAGCTTTCTTT
TRBJ2-1,-,TRBV11-3,-,CASSSSMGRGYNEQFF,TGTGCCAGCAGCTCCTCCATGGGGCGGGGATACAATGAGCAGTTCTTC
TRBJ1-1,-,TRBV5-1,TRBD1,CASSLEFGGQKNTEAFF,TGCGCCAGCAGCTTGGAGTTCGGGGGACAGAAGAACACTGAAGCTTTCTTT
TRBJ1-2,once,TRBV29-1,-,CSAGISPGPSQSYTF,TGCAGCGCCGGTATAAGTCCGGGCCCTAGCCAAAGCTACACCTTC
TRBJ1-6,-,TRBV18,-,CASSPARVYNSPLHF,TGTGCCAGCTCACCTGCCCGGGTGTATAATTCACCCCTCCACTTT
TRBJ1-6,-,TRBV30,-,CAWSPQRNSPLHF,TGTGCCTGGAGTCCTCAGAGGAATTCACCCCTCCACTTT
TRBJ1-4,-,TRBV20-1,-,CSARGSRGADEKLFF,TGCAGTGCTAGAGGGAGCAGGGGCGCCGATGAAAAACTGTTTTTT
TRBJ2-5,-,TRBV20-1,-,CSGGPGETQYF,TGCAGTGGAGGGCCCGGGGAGACCCAGTACTTC
TRBJ2-1,-,TRBV30,-,CAWKGTTNEQFF,TGTGCCTGGAAAGGGACAACGAATGAGCAGTTCTTC
TRBJ1-1,-,TRBV7-2,-,CASTLNRVNTEAFF,TGTGCCAGCACCCTAAATCGGGTGAACACTGAAGCTTTCTTT
TRBJ1-6,once,TRBV27,-,CASRQAGAIGYSPLHF,TGTGCCAGCAGACAAGCAGGGGCCATAGGGTATTCACCCCTCCACTTT
TRBJ2-5,-,TRBV20-1,-,CSATTPAETQYF,TGCAGTGCTACGACTCCCGCAGAGACCCAGTACTTC
TRBJ1-1,-,TRBV23-1,-,CASSRGVGMNTEAFF,TGCGCCAGCAGTCGGGGAGTAGGGATGAACACTGAAGCTTTCTTT
TRBJ1-1,-,TRBV25-1,-,CASSEGGRGTEAFF,TGTGCCAGCAGTGAGGGGGGAAGAGGGACTGAAGCTTTCTTT
TRBJ2-2,-,TRBV6-5,-,CATQTFQNTGELFF,TGTGCCACACAGACCTTCCAGAACACCGGGGAGCTGTTTTTT